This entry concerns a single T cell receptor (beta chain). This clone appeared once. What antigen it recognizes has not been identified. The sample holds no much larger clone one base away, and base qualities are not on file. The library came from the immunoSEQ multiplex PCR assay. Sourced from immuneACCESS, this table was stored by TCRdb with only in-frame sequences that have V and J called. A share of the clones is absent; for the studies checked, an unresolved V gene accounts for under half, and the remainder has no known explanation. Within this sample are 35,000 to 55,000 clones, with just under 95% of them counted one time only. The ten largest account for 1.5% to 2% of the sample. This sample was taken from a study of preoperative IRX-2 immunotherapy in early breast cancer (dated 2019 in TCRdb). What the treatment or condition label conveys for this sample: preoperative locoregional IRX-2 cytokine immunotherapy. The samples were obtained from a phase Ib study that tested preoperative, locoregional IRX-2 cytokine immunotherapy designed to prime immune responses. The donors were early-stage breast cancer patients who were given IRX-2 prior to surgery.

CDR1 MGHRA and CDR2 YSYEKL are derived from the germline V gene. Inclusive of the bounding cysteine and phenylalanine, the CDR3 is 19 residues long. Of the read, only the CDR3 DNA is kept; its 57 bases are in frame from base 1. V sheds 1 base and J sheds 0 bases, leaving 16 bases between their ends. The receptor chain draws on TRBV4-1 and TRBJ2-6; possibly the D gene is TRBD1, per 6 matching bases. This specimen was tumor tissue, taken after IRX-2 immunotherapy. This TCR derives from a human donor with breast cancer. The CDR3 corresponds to CASSQVVGTRFSGANVLTF. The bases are TGCGCCAGCAGCCAAGTAGTGGGGACACGATTCTCTGGGGCCAACGTCCTGACTTTC.